This T cell receptor (beta chain) came from a study of beta chain features in type 1 diabetes. Sequencing targeted expressed TCRB transcripts, as all isolated RNA had been reverse transcribed. Average read counts of stem cell-like memory T cell samples were about 980,000. The repertoire was sequenced with immunoSEQ multiplex PCR; TCRdb's copy has only in-frame clones and lacks some. The repertoire includes about 53,000 clones, about 60% of them detected once, and 0.25% to 0.35% sits in the top ten. Germline CDR1 is SNHLY and CDR2 is FYNNEI. The CDR3 runs 13 residues. The V and J ends lost 5 bases and 1 base respectively, with 8 bases between them. General study points: For Type 1 diabetes patients, all four CD4+ subsets carried TCRB CDR3s that were moderately but significantly shorter.

On this clone: Its antigen is unidentified.

Sorting based on CD45RO/CCR7/CD25/CD127/CD95/CD27 separated CD4+ naive, central memory, regulatory and stem cell-like memory cells. The material sequenced was stem cell memory CD4+ T cells from blood. The sequence was obtained from a woman younger than 45 with type 1 diabetes. The chain combines TRBV2 with TRBJ1-1; tentatively, D is TRBD1 (6 bases). This CDR3 is CASSLDRNTEAFF. CDR3 nucleotides: TGTGCCAGCAGTCTGGACAGGAACACTGAAGCTTTCTTT.